This is a list of T cell receptor beta chains from one sample in a study of shared clonotypes between healthy human individuals. The data were produced by immunoSEQ multiplex PCR, yet TCRdb's version contains in-frame clones alone and is incomplete. The table shows millions of clones, with around 96% occurring only once. The specimen sequenced was naive CD8+ T cells sorted from blood. The receptors stem from a man aged 18-30 years in good health. Each CDR3 is given with its conserved first and last residue. Fields, in order: clone size, V gene, D gene, J gene, CDR3 length, CDR3 protein, CDR3 DNA. The D gene is left open where the match is weak. Only some rows state a clone size, as once, few, many or a class for expanded clones.

>-|TRBV4-1|TRBD2|TRBJ2-7|15
CASSQLAGGRYEQYF
TGCGCCAGCAGCCAACTAGCGGGGGGGCGCTACGAGCAGTACTTC
>-|TRBV4-1|TRBD1|TRBJ2-2|15
CASSQNGQGAGELFF
TGCGCCAGCAGCCAAAACGGACAGGGCGCCGGGGAGCTGTTTTTT
>-|TRBV4-2|-|TRBJ2-2|14
CASSHVQGPGELFF
TGTGCCAGCAGCCATGTACAGGGACCCGGGGAGCTGTTTTTT
>once|TRBV30|-|TRBJ1-2|13
CAWTGPGNYGYTF
TGTGCCTGGACAGGCCCAGGAAACTATGGCTACACCTTC
>-|TRBV7-9|TRBD2|TRBJ2-5|15
CASSQPGLGLETQYF
TGTGCCAGCAGCCAACCGGGACTAGGGCTAGAGACCCAGTACTTC
>-|TRBV7-9|TRBD1|TRBJ1-2|13
CASSPTGEDGYTF
TGTGCCAGCAGCCCGACAGGGGAAGATGGCTACACCTTC
>few|TRBV6-5|-|TRBJ1-5|13
CAMSPTGNQPQHF
TGTGCCATGTCCCCGACAGGCAATCAGCCCCAGCATTTT
>-|TRBV2|-|TRBJ2-6|12
CASCSGANVLTF
TGTGCCAGCTGCTCTGGGGCCAACGTCCTGACTTTC
>-|TRBV2|-|TRBJ1-1|15
CASSVWVGENTEAFF
TGTGCCAGCAGTGTGTGGGTCGGGGAAAACACTGAAGCTTTCTTT
>-|TRBV5-5|-|TRBJ2-6|15
CASSPSDSGANVLTF
TGTGCCAGCAGCCCCTCTGACTCTGGGGCCAACGTCCTGACTTTC
>-|TRBV6-1|TRBD1|TRBJ1-2|14
CASSEWGQGNGYTF
TGTGCCAGCAGTGAATGGGGACAGGGCAATGGCTACACCTTC
>-|TRBV4-1|-|TRBJ1-5|14
CASSQGQDNQPQHF
TGCGCCAGCAGCCAAGGACAGGACAATCAGCCCCAGCATTTT
>-|TRBV11-2|-|TRBJ2-7|15
CASSLVGGALYEQYF
TGTGCCAGCAGCTTAGTTGGGGGGGCCTTATACGAGCAGTACTTC
>-|TRBV27|-|TRBJ2-3|13
CASSERNADTQYF
TGTGCCAGCAGTGAGCGGAATGCGGATACGCAGTATTTT
>-|TRBV27|-|TRBJ2-5|15
CASSSSPGPRGTQYF
TGTGCCAGCAGTTCCTCCCCGGGACCCCGTGGGACCCAGTACTTC
>-|TRBV9|TRBD2|TRBJ2-1|15
CASSPVGGSYNEQFF
TGTGCCAGCAGCCCAGTGGGGGGGTCGTACAATGAGCAGTTCTTC
>-|TRBV2|TRBD1|TRBJ2-7|16
CACAPEPGQGSYEQYF
TGTGCCTGTGCCCCGGAACCGGGACAGGGGTCCTACGAGCAGTACTTC
>-|TRBV5-6|-|TRBJ1-2|14
CASSLADLGDGYTF
TGTGCCAGCAGCCTGGCGGACCTAGGGGATGGCTACACCTTC
>-|TRBV25-1|-|TRBJ2-7|15
CASSEYWQAPYEQYF
TGTGCCAGCAGTGAATATTGGCAGGCCCCCTACGAGCAGTACTTC
>-|TRBV7-6|TRBD1|TRBJ2-7|16
CASSLWTGGSSYEQYF
TGTGCCAGCAGCTTATGGACAGGGGGCAGCTCCTACGAGCAGTACTTC
>once|TRBV4-1|-|TRBJ1-3|21
CASSQGPRTVISEGSGNTIYF
TGCGCCAGCAGCCAAGGCCCCCGGACAGTGATATCTGAGGGGTCTGGAAACACCATATATTTT
>-|TRBV4-2|-|TRBJ2-5|15
CASSQDLGQQETQYF
TGTGCCAGCAGCCAAGATCTCGGGCAGCAAGAGACCCAGTACTTC
>-|TRBV13|-|TRBJ2-7|14
CASSSRAVPYEQYF
TGTGCCAGCAGCTCCCGGGCCGTACCCTACGAGCAGTACTTC
>-|TRBV30|-|TRBJ1-5|15
CAWSFGVLGNQPQHF
TGTGCCTGGAGTTTCGGGGTACTGGGGAATCAGCCCCAGCATTTT
>-|TRBV11-2|-|TRBJ2-5|15
CASSPLWWYQETQYF
TGTGCCAGCAGCCCCTTGTGGTGGTACCAAGAGACCCAGTACTTC
>-|TRBV9|-|TRBJ2-7|13
CASTGGSGHEQYF
TGTGCCAGCACCGGGGGTAGCGGCCACGAGCAGTACTTC
>-|TRBV7-6|TRBD2|TRBJ2-1|17
CASSFPERGPPYNEQFF
TGTGCCAGCAGCTTCCCTGAGCGGGGGCCTCCTTACAATGAGCAGTTCTTC
>-|TRBV6-4|-|TRBJ2-5|14
CASSDRGNQETQYF
TGTGCCAGCAGTGACCGGGGCAACCAAGAGACCCAGTACTTC
>-|TRBV27|-|TRBJ1-4|12
CASSLPNEKLFF
TGTGCCAGCAGTTTACCGAATGAAAAACTGTTTTTT
>-|TRBV27|TRBD2|TRBJ2-5|18
CASSLLMGSGRLEETQYF
TGTGCCAGCAGTTTATTGATGGGGAGCGGGAGGCTGGAAGAGACCCAGTACTTC
>-|TRBV29-1|-|TRBJ1-3|12
CSVILYGDTIYF
TGCAGCGTTATTTTATACGGGGACACCATATATTTT
>-|TRBV7-9|-|TRBJ2-5|12
CASSRNQGTQYF
TGTGCCAGCAGCCGAAACCAGGGGACCCAGTACTTC
>-|TRBV4-3|-|TRBJ1-2|15
CASSQDLVTNYGYTF
TGCGCCAGCAGCCAAGATTTGGTCACAAACTATGGCTACACCTTC
>-|TRBV6-1|-|TRBJ1-1|13
CASRTDGYTEAFF
TGTGCCAGCAGGACAGACGGTTACACTGAAGCTTTCTTT
>-|TRBV30|-|TRBJ2-2|14
CAWSDGANTGELFF
TGTGCCTGGAGTGACGGCGCGAACACCGGGGAGCTGTTTTTT
>-|TRBV11-2|-|TRBJ2-7|15
CASSARGDIAYEQYF
TGTGCCAGCAGCGCTAGGGGGGACATAGCCTACGAGCAGTACTTC
>-|TRBV10-3|-|TRBJ2-2|14
CAILRGENTGELFF
TGTGCCATCCTGCGAGGGGAGAACACCGGGGAGCTGTTTTTT
>-|TRBV5-5|-|TRBJ2-7|16
CASSLAVPGTSYEQYF
TGTGCCAGCAGCTTGGCCGTTCCCGGGACGTCCTACGAGCAGTACTTC
>-|TRBV27|-|TRBJ1-4|13
CASRGQNNEKLFF
TGTGCCAGCAGGGGGCAGAATAATGAAAAACTGTTTTTT
>-|TRBV27|-|TRBJ1-2|10
CASSSRGYTF
TGTGCCAGCAGTTCCCGGGGCTACACCTTC
>-|TRBV28|-|TRBJ1-1|12
CASSLSNTEAFF
TGTGCCAGCAGCTTATCGAACACTGAAGCTTTCTTT
>-|TRBV6-6|-|TRBJ2-1|14
CASRAGSSYNEQFF
TGTGCCAGCAGGGCCGGGAGCTCCTACAATGAGCAGTTCTTC
>once|TRBV4-1|-|TRBJ2-7|13
CASSQRISYEQYF
TGCGCCAGCAGCCAAAGGATTTCCTACGAGCAGTACTTC
>-|TRBV2|TRBD1|TRBJ2-7|14
CASREDRGFYEQYF
TGTGCCAGCAGGGAGGACAGGGGCTTCTACGAGCAGTACTTC
>-|TRBV9|-|TRBJ2-7|13
CASSVAGSYEQYF
TGTGCCAGCAGCGTAGCCGGATCCTACGAGCAGTACTTC
>-|TRBV7-9|-|TRBJ2-3|14
CASSLVGITDTQYF
TGTGCCAGCAGCTTAGTGGGGATCACAGATACGCAGTATTTT
>-|TRBV7-9|-|TRBJ1-4|14
CASSPRGGGEKLFF
TGTGCCAGCAGCCCCAGAGGGGGTGGCGAAAAACTGTTTTTT
>-|TRBV6-5|-|TRBJ1-4|12
CASSKPGEKLFF
TGTGCCAGCAGCAAACCTGGGGAAAAACTGTTTTTT
>-|TRBV30|-|TRBJ2-1|15
CAWTVGVAAFNEQFF
TGTGCCTGGACCGTAGGAGTAGCGGCTTTCAATGAGCAGTTCTTC
>-|TRBV29-1|-|TRBJ1-2|14
CSVEDRARQGGYTF
TGCAGCGTTGAAGATCGCGCCCGCCAGGGAGGCTACACCTTC
>once|TRBV6-5|TRBD1|TRBJ2-1|13
CASGQGEDNEQFF
TGTGCCAGCGGACAGGGAGAGGACAATGAGCAGTTCTTC